This T cell receptor (beta chain) comes out of a study of beta chain features in type 1 diabetes. Reverse transcription of all isolated RNA meant that expressed TCRB transcripts were sequenced. The protocol was immunoSEQ multiplex PCR, while the TCRdb copy is restricted to in-frame clones and leaves out a portion. The data show 300,000 to 400,000 clones, roughly a tenth seen once. Study-level findings and limits: Researchers report that Type 1 diabetes patients had moderately but significantly shorter TCRB CDR3s across all four CD4+ subsets.

With regard to this clone: Its antigen is unknown.

The clonotype originates from a man between 25 and 39 years old with type 1 diabetes. Sequenced input: central memory CD4+ T cells from blood.

In DNA, the CDR3 is TGTGCCAGCAGCTTCGTAGCGGGAGTTACCTCCTACGAGCAGTACTTC. It is translated as CASSFVAGVTSYEQYF. The genes are TRBV11-2 and TRBJ2-7; TRBD2 matches at 9 bases. Germline CDR1 is SGHAT and CDR2 is FQNNGV. The V gene end was trimmed by 3 bases and the J gene end by 0 bases; junction bases not matched to a gene: 6. This CDR3 has 16 residues.